This T cell receptor (beta chain) originates from a study of beta chain features in type 1 diabetes. General study results and limits: Moderate yet significant TCRB CDR3 shortening was seen in Type 1 diabetes patients in all four CD4+ subsets.

The CDR3 spans 15 residues. Trimming removed 5 bases from V and 9 bases from J; junction bases left unmatched: 9. The germline V gene has CDR1 SGHTA and CDR2 FQGTGA. Expressed TCRB transcripts got sequenced, as all isolated RNA was reverse transcribed. Clones were sequenced by immunoSEQ multiplex PCR, and TCRdb holds only the in-frame ones, with some missing. This sample has some 110,000 clones, with about 16% found just once. With respect to this clone: No antigen is known for it.

The sequence derives from a man younger than 45 with type 1 diabetes. V is TRBV7-3 and J is TRBJ1-6, with 8 bases lining up with TRBD1. The sequencing input was central memory CD4+ T cells from blood. The CDR3 DNA reads TGTGCCAGCAGCACCGGACAGGGATGGGGTTCACCCCTCCACTTT. Translated, it gives CASSTGQGWGSPLHF. The entire variable domain, with the rest obtained from reference TRBV7-3 and TRBJ1-6, is as follows: GAGVSQTPSNKVTEKGKYVELRCDPISGHTALYWYRQSLGQGPEFLIYFQGTGAADDSGLPNDRFFAVRPEGSVSTLKIQRTERGDSAVYLCASSTGQGWGSPLHFGNGTRLTVT.